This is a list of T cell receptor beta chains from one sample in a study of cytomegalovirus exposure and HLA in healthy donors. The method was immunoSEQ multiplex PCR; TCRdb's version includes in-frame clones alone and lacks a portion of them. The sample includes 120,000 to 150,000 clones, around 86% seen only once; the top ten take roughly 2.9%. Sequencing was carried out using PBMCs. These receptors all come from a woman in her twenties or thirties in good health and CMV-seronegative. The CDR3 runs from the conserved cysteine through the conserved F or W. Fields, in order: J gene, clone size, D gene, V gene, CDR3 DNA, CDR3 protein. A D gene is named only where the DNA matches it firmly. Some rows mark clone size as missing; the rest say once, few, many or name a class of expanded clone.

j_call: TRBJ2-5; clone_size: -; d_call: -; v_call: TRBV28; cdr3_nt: TGTGCCAGCAGTTTATTGGGGGGAGTGGGAGAGACCCAGTACTTC; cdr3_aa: CASSLLGGVGETQYF
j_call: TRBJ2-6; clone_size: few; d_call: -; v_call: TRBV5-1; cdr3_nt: TGCGCCAGCAGCTCACAGGGTCCTGGGGCCAACGTCCTGACTTTC; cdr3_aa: CASSSQGPGANVLTF
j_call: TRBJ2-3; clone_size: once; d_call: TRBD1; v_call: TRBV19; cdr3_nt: TGTGCCAGTAGTTTCCGGGACAGGGAAGATACGCAGTATTTT; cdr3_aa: CASSFRDREDTQYF
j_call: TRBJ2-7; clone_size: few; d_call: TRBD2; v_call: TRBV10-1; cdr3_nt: TGCGCCACCGGGACTAGCTCCTACGAGCAGTACTTC; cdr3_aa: CATGTSSYEQYF
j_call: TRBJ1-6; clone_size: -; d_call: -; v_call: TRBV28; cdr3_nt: TGTGCCAGCAGTTTAGACAGTAGGATATCACCCCTCCACTTT; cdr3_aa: CASSLDSRISPLHF
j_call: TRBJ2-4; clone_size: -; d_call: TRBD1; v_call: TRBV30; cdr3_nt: TGTGCCTGGAGGGACAGGAATCTAGCCAAAAACATTCAGTACTTC; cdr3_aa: CAWRDRNLAKNIQYF
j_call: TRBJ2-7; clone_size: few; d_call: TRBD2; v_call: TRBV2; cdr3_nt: TGTGCCAGCAGGACTAGCGGGGGGCGACCCCACGAGCAGTACTTC; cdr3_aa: CASRTSGGRPHEQYF
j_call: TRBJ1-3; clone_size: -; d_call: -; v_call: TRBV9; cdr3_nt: TGTGCCAGCAGCGTATCTTCGCAGGGTAACTCTGGAAACACCATATATTTT; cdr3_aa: CASSVSSQGNSGNTIYF
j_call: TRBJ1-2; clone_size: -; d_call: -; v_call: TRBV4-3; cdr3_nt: TGCGCCAGCAGCCACGGACGGGGGGGGTCCCTTGGCTACACCTTC; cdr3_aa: CASSHGRGGSLGYTF
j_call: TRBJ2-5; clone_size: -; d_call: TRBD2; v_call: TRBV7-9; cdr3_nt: TGTGCCAGCAGCCGGGGACTAGTGGAGACCCAGTACTTC; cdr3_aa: CASSRGLVETQYF
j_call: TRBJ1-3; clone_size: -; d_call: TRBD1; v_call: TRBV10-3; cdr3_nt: TGTGCCATCAGTGAGACGGACAGGGGGCCTGGAAACACCATATATTTT; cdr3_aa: CAISETDRGPGNTIYF
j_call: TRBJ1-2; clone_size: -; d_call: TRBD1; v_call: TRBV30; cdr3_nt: TGTGCCTGGCGGGGGGACAGGGGACCTTATGGCTACACCTTC; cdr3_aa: CAWRGDRGPYGYTF
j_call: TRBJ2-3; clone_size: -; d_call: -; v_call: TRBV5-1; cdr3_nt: TGCGCCAGCAGCTTGTCAAGAGCATCTCCCTTCACAGATACGCAGTATTTT; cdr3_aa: CASSLSRASPFTDTQYF
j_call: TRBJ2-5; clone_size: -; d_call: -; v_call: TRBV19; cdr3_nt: TGTGCCAGTACTAACCGGAGGCAAGGGACCCAGTACTTC; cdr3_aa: CASTNRRQGTQYF
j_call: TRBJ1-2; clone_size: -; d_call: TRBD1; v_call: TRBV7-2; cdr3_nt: TGTGCCAGCAACTCGGGACAGCGGAACTATGGCTACACCTTC; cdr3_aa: CASNSGQRNYGYTF
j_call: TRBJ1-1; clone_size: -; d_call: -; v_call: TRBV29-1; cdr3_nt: TGCAGCGTACAGGGACCGAACACTGAAGCTTTCTTT; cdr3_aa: CSVQGPNTEAFF
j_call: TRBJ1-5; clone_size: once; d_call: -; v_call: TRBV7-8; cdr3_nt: TGTGCCAGCAGCTTACAATCAACGGGGAACCATCAGCCCCAGCATTTT; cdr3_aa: CASSLQSTGNHQPQHF
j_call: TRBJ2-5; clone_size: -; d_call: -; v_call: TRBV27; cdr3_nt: TGTGCCAGCAGTTTATCCCGGCAAGAGACCCAGTACTTC; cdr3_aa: CASSLSRQETQYF
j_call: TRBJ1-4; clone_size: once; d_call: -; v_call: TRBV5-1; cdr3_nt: TGCGCCAGCAGTTATGGGCAGGGTTATGAAAAACTGTTTTTT; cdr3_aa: CASSYGQGYEKLFF
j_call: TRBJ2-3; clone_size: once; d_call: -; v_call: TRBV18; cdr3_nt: TGTGCCAGCTCCCTACCTAGCACAGATACGCAGTATTTT; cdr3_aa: CASSLPSTDTQYF
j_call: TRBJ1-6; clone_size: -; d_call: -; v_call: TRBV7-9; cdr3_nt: TGTGCCAGCAGCCTGGCGGCAGGGGTGTCACCCCTCCACTTT; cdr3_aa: CASSLAAGVSPLHF
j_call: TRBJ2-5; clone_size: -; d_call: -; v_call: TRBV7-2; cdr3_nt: TGTGCCAGCAGCTTCGCAGACCAAGAGACCCAGTACTTC; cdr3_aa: CASSFADQETQYF
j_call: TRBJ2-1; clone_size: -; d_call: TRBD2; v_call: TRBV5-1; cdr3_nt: TGCGCCAGCAGCTCTGGGACTAGCGGGAGCTACAATGAGCAGTTCTTC; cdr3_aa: CASSSGTSGSYNEQFF
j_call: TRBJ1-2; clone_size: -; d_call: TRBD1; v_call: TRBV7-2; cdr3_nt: TGTGCCAGCAGCCTGGGACAGACCCCGGTTAACACCTTC; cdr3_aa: CASSLGQTPVNTF
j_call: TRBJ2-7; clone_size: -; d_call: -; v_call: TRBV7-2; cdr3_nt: TGTGCCAGCAGCTTCGGTACGCACGAGCAGTACTTC; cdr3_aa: CASSFGTHEQYF
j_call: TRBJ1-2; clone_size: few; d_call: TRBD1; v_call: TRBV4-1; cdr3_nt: TGCGCCAGCAGCCCTAGGAACCGGGACAGGGGACCTTTGGGCTATGGCTACACCTTC; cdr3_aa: CASSPRNRDRGPLGYGYTF
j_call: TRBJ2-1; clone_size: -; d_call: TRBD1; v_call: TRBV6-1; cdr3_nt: TGTGCCAGCAGTGATCCGGGACAGGGTGGGGATGAGCAGTTCTTC; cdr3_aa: CASSDPGQGGDEQFF
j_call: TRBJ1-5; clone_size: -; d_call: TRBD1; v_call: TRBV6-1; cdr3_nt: TGTGCCAGCAGCCAGGCAGGGGGGAACAATCAGCCCCAGCATTTT; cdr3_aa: CASSQAGGNNQPQHF
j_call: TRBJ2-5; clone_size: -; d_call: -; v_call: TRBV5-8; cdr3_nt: TGTGCCAGCAGCTTGGATCGGGGGCAAGAGACCCAGTACTTC; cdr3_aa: CASSLDRGQETQYF
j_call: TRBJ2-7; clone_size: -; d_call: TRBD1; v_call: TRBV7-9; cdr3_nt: TGTGCCAGCAGCTTAGGGGGACAGGGGAGGACCTACGAGCAGTACTTC; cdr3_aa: CASSLGGQGRTYEQYF
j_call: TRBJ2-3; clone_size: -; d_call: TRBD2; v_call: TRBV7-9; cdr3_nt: TGTGCCAGCAGCCCCGGGACTAGCGGCACAGATACGCAGTATTTT; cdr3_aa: CASSPGTSGTDTQYF
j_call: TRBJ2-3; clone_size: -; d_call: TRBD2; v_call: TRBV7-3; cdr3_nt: TGTGCCAGCAGCCAAATGGGACTAGACGCAGATACGCAGTATTTT; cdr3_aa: CASSQMGLDADTQYF
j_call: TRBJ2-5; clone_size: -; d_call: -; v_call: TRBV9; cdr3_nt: TGTGCCAGCAGCCTGGGGATGGGGGCACTCCAAGAGACCCAGTACTTC; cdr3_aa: CASSLGMGALQETQYF
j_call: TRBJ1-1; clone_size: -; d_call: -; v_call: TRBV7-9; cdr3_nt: TGTGCCAGCAGCTTAATTCAAGGTAGCGCTGAAGCTTTCTTT; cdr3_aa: CASSLIQGSAEAFF
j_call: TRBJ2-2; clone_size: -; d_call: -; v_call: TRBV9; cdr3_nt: TGTGCCAGCAGCGTAGGGGAGCGGGACACCGGGGAGCTGTTTTTT; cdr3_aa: CASSVGERDTGELFF
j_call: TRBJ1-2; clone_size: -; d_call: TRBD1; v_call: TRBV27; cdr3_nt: TGTGCCAGCAGCCCCGGGACAGGGATGCATGGCTACACCTTC; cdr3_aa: CASSPGTGMHGYTF
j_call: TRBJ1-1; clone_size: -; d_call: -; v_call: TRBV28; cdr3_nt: TGTGCCAGCAGTTTGCCGGCGGGGAAAGCTTTCTTT; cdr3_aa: CASSLPAGKAFF
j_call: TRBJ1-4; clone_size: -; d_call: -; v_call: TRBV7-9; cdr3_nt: TGTGCCAGCAGCTTACTACAGGATAGGGAAAAACTGTTTTTT; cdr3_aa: CASSLLQDREKLFF
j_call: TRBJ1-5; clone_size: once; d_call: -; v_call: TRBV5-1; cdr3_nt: TGCGCCAGCAGCTTGGAGGCAGGGGTGCAGCCCCAGCATTTT; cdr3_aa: CASSLEAGVQPQHF
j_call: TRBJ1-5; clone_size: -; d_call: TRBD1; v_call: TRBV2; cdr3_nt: TGTGCCAGTGACAGGGGAGTCGCGCCCCAGCATTTT; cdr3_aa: CASDRGVAPQHF
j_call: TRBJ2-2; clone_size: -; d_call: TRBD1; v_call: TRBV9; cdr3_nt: TGTGCCAGCAGCGCCTCCACCGGGACAGGATACGCGAACACCGGGGAGCTGTTTTTT; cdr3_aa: CASSASTGTGYANTGELFF
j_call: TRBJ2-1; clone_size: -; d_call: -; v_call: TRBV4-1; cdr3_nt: TGCGCCAGCAGCCATGTCAGGGGCAATGAGCAGTTCTTC; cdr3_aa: CASSHVRGNEQFF
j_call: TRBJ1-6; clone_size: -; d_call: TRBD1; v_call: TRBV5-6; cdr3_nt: TGTGCCAGCAGCTTGTCCGGACAGGGTAGAACACCCCTCCACTTT; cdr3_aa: CASSLSGQGRTPLHF
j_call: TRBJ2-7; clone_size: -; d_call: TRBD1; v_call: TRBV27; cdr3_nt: TGTGCCAGCAGTTTGTCCGGGACAGGGCTATACGAGCAGTACTTC; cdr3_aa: CASSLSGTGLYEQYF
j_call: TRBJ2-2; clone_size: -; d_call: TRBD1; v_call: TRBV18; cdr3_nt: TGTGCCAGCTCACCGTCCCGGGACAGTACCGGGGAGCTGTTTTTT; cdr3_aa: CASSPSRDSTGELFF
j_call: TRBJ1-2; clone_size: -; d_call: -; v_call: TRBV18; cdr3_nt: TGTGCCAGCTCACCACCTTTGTCCTCTGGCTACACCTTC; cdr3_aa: CASSPPLSSGYTF
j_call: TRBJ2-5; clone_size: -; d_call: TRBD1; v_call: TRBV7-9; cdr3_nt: TGTGCCAGCAGCTTAGCGGACAGGGTAGGGGACGATCGGGCCCAGTACTTC; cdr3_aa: CASSLADRVGDDRAQYF
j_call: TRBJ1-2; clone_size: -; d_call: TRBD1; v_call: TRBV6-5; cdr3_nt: TGTGCCAGCAATTACGCGGGACAGCTCTATGGCTACACCTTC; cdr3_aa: CASNYAGQLYGYTF
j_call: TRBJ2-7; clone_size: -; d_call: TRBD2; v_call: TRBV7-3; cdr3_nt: TGTGCCAGCAGCTTAATGGTGGGAGGGTTTTACGAGCAGTACTTC; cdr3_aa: CASSLMVGGFYEQYF